This entry is about one TCR beta chain. This specimen comes from a study of cytomegalovirus exposure and HLA in healthy donors. Here immunoSEQ multiplex PCR was the method, and the copy in TCRdb shows in-frame clones only, minus some. This sample yields 190,000 or so clones, of which 80% to 85% are seen a single time; roughly 2.8% belongs to the top ten. The V gene's germline CDR1 is MRHNA and CDR2 SNTAGT. The junction had 10 bases not matched to a gene; V was cut back by 3 bases and J by 0 bases. This CDR3 has 17 amino acids. The sample consisted of PBMCs. This receptor was identified in a woman aged 18-29 years in good health and CMV-seropositive. This chain links TRBV6-4 with TRBJ2-7; 8 bases fit TRBD1. CDR3: CASSEGSKGQDSYEQYF. CDR3 bases: TGTGCCAGCAGTGAGGGATCCAAGGGACAGGACTCCTACGAGCAGTACTTC.